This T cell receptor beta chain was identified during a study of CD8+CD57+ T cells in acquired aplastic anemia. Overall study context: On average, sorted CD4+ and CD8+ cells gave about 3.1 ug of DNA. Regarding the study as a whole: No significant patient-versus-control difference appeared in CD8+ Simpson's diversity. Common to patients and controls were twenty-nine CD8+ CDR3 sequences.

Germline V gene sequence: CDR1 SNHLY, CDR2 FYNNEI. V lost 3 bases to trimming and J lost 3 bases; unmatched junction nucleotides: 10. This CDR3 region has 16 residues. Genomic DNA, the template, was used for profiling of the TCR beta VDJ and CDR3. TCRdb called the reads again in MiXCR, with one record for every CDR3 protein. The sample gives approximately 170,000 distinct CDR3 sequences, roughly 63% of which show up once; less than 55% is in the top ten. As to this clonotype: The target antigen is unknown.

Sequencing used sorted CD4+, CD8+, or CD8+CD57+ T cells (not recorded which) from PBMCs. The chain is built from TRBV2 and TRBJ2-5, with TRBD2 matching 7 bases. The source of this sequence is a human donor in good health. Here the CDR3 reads CASSDLWLAEEETQYF. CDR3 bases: TGTGCCAGCAGTGATCTTTGGCTAGCGGAGGAAGAGACCCAGTACTTC.